The 18 T cell receptor beta chains given below trace back to one sample, sequenced in a study of shared clonotypes between healthy human individuals. Naive CD8 cells comprised CD45RO-negative, CCR7-positively selected cells, excluding terminally differentiated effector memory CD45RA+ cells. The data were produced by immunoSEQ multiplex PCR, yet TCRdb's version contains in-frame clones alone and is incomplete. The data show roughly 570,000 clones, more than 95% seen once. The sample was naive CD8+ T cells sorted from blood. The origin of the receptors is a man aged 30-40 years in good health.

Written as DNA, the CDR3 is TGTGCCAGCTCTCATACCGGCAGGGGGGAGCAGTACTTC. Translation gives CASSHTGRGEQYF. The chain recombines TRBV27 with TRBJ2-7, with 7 bases lining up with TRBD1. Germline CDR1 is MNHEY and CDR2 is SMNVEV (reference sequence). The CDR3 is 13 amino acids. Trimming at V came to 8 bases and at J to 7 bases, leaving 11 bases not matched to a gene.

This clone has just one count. The chain has TRBV4-3 and TRBJ2-5; D ambiguous. V lost 2 bases and J lost 1, with 8 bases in between. Germline lookup yields CDR1 LGHNA and CDR2 YSLEER. The CDR3 has 14 amino acids. The CDR3 reads CASSQRLSQETQYF. In DNA, the CDR3 is TGCGCCAGCAGCCAACGGCTATCCCAAGAGACCCAGTACTTC.

This clone was recorded a few times. J is TRBJ1-1 and V is TRBV5-1; 8 bases map to TRBD1. V trimming: 4 bases; J trimming: 4 bases; junction bases outside the gene matches: 15. The CDR3 length is 17 residues. CDR1 and CDR2 (germline): SGHRS, YFSETQ. CDR3 DNA: TGCGCCAGCAGCCCCCCCCGGACAGGGAGGGTGACCACTGAAGCTTTCTTT. Translated: CASSPPRTGRVTTEAFF.

The rearrangement uses TRBV5-1 and TRBJ2-7, with 8 bases fitting TRBD2. The germline V gene has CDR1 SGHRS and CDR2 YFSETQ. The CDR3 is 14 residues long. V was pared by 4 bases and J by 1 base, with 4 bases of the junction left unmatched. This CDR3 reads CASSPTSESYEQYF. The CDR3 coding sequence is TGCGCCAGCAGCCCGACTAGCGAGTCCTACGAGCAGTACTTC.

Only a few counts were recorded for this clone. The V gene is TRBV29-1, the J gene TRBJ2-1; the match to TRBD2 covers 9 bases. With 3 bases clipped from V and 4 bases from J, the junction kept 7 bases outside the gene matches. This CDR3 is 15 amino acids long. In germline, CDR1 is SQVTM, CDR2 ANQGSEA. For the CDR3, the DNA is TGCAGCGTTGAGGGGCGGGAGGGGGTTTACAATGAGCAGTTCTTC. Its protein product is CSVEGREGVYNEQFF.

This chain links TRBV29-1 with TRBJ2-7; TRBD1 matches 9 bases. The germline V gene encodes CDR1 SQVTM and CDR2 ANQGSEA. After removal of 6 bases from V and 5 bases from J, the junction contained 8 bases not matched to a gene. The CDR3 consists of 13 residues. CDR3 sequence: CSVDLDRGNEQYF. In DNA form, the CDR3 reads TGCAGCGTGGACCTGGACAGGGGCAACGAGCAGTACTTC.

This clone came up once. The CDR3 region is CASSLRSAGGPRETQYF. In nucleotides, the CDR3 is TGTGCCAGCAGCTTACGGTCTGCGGGAGGGCCTAGGGAGACCCAGTACTTC. V gene TRBV11-2 combines with J gene TRBJ2-5; 9 positions match TRBD2. Germline V gives CDR1 SGHAT, CDR2 FQNNGV. The CDR3 is 17 amino acids. V lost 2 bases to trimming and J lost 5 bases; unmatched junction nucleotides: 12.

The chain recombines TRBV14 with TRBJ2-1; 10 bases line up with TRBD2. Trimming cost V 5 bases and J 4 bases; bases outside gene matches: 11. The germline V gene encodes CDR1 SGHDN and CDR2 FVKESK. This CDR3 is 17 amino acids long. CDR3 region: CASSVRLAGSSYNEQFF. DNA of the CDR3: TGTGCCAGCAGCGTGAGACTAGCGGGTTCCTCTTACAATGAGCAGTTCTTC. The whole variable domain, filled in from reference TRBV14 and TRBJ2-1, reads EAGVTQFPSHSVIEKGQTVTLRCDPISGHDNLYWYRRVMGKEIKFLLHFVKESKQDESGMPNNRFLAERTGGTYSTLKVQPAELEDSGVYFCASSVRLAGSSYNEQFFGPGTRLTVL.

DNA of the CDR3: TGTGCCAGCAGTGGGAGAAACACCGGGGAGCTGTTTTTT. This sequence encodes CASSGRNTGELFF. This chain uses TRBV28 with TRBJ2-2, with D maybe TRBD2 (5 bases). The CDR3 extends over 13 amino acids. Trimming pared 5 bases from V and 2 bases from J, leaving 6 bases between. Germline V gene data show CDR1 as MDHEN and CDR2 as SYDVKM.

The chain carries TRBV14 and TRBJ2-1; 9 nucleotides line up with TRBD2. CDR1 is SGHDN and CDR2 is FVKESK in the germline V gene. The CDR3 extends over 14 amino acids. J was trimmed by 2 bases and V by 5 bases; bases with no gene match: 1. The CDR3 here is CASSGGRAYNEQFF. The CDR3 nucleotides are TGTGCCAGCAGCGGCGGGAGGGCCTACAATGAGCAGTTCTTC. Together with reference TRBV14 and TRBJ2-1, the CDR3 gives the full variable domain: EAGVTQFPSHSVIEKGQTVTLRCDPISGHDNLYWYRRVMGKEIKFLLHFVKESKQDESGMPNNRFLAERTGGTYSTLKVQPAELEDSGVYFCASSGGRAYNEQFFGPGTRLTVL.

V is TRBV4-2 and J is TRBJ2-5; 7 bases fit TRBD2. The junction had 6 bases not matched to a gene; V was cut back by 0 bases and J by 2 bases. The CDR3 totals 16 residues. The germline V gene encodes CDR1 LGHNA and CDR2 YNFKEQ. The CDR3: CASSQEPSGLQETQYF. Here the CDR3 DNA reads TGTGCCAGCAGCCAAGAGCCTAGCGGCTTACAAGAGACCCAGTACTTC.

The chain uses TRBV11-2 and TRBJ1-4, with D possibly being TRBD1 (5 bases). The germline CDR1 and CDR2 sequences are SGHAT and FQNNGV. Trimming left V 4 bases short and J 4 bases short, with 13 bases between. The CDR3 runs 15 residues. CDR3 amino acids: CASSSRPGGNEKLFF. CDR3 coding DNA: TGTGCCAGCAGCTCCCGACCCGGGGGTAATGAAAAACTGTTTTTT.

This chain connects TRBV5-4 to TRBJ2-7, with 10 bases aligning to TRBD1. V trimming: 4 bases; J trimming: 1 base; junction bases outside the gene matches: 8. The CDR3 totals 16 residues. The germline V gene has CDR1 SGHNT and CDR2 YYREEE (reference sequence). The CDR3 nucleotides are TGTGCCAGCAGCGCTTCCGGGACAGGGGTGTCCTACGAGCAGTACTTC. Residues: CASSASGTGVSYEQYF.

The chain links TRBV28 to TRBJ2-7; 9 nucleotides align to TRBD2. In germline, CDR1 is MDHEN, CDR2 SYDVKM. V trimming: 2 bases; J trimming: 4 bases; junction bases outside the gene matches: 6. The CDR3 runs to 15 residues. The CDR3 spells CASSLLPLAGYEQYF. Here the CDR3 DNA reads TGTGCCAGCAGTTTACTACCCCTAGCGGGATACGAGCAGTACTTC.

The chain carries TRBV4-1 and TRBJ1-2; tentative D call: TRBD1 (5 bases). Germline V gives CDR1 MGHRA, CDR2 YSYEKL. This CDR3 comprises 13 residues. The V and J ends lost 1 base and 4 bases respectively, with 7 bases between them. This chain's CDR3 is CASSQGGVYGYTF. The CDR3 bases are TGCGCCAGCAGCCAAGGGGGGGTCTATGGCTACACCTTC.

This rearrangement joins TRBV7-9 to TRBJ2-7, with 12 bases lining up with TRBD2. V was clipped by 3 bases and J by 3 bases; unmatched bases: 3. CDR1 SEHNR and CDR2 FQNEAQ come from the germline V gene (reference sequence). The CDR3 runs 15 residues. CDR3 sequence: CASSFWTSGNYEQYF. CDR3 nucleotide sequence: TGTGCCAGCAGCTTCTGGACTAGCGGGAACTACGAGCAGTACTTC.

This chain uses TRBV28 with TRBJ2-7; TRBD2 is a possible D gene (5 bases). Germline V CDR1 and CDR2: MDHEN, SYDVKM. Trimming shortened V by 5 bases and J by 0 bases, and 17 bases separated the two germline ends. The CDR3 is made up of 16 amino acids. CDR3 region: CASSHPARANSYEQYF. DNA of the CDR3: TGTGCCAGCAGTCACCCGGCGAGGGCAAACTCCTACGAGCAGTACTTC.

The rearrangement uses TRBV10-3 and TRBJ2-7, with 9 bases fitting TRBD1. The CDR3 is 12 residues long. The ends lost 11 bases at V and 4 bases at J; junction bases unmatched: 6. Per the germline V gene, CDR1 is ENHRY and CDR2 is SYGVKD. The CDR3 nucleotides read TGTGCCTCTCGGGACAGGGTGTACGAGCAGTACTTC. It specifies CASRDRVYEQYF.